One and the same sample provided the 16 T cell receptor beta chains below, sequenced in a study of Ad26.COV2.S vaccination and SARS-CoV-2 variants. Treatment of the sample: some 19 received Ad26.COV2.S at low or high dose, single or two shots; 5 received placebo; per-sample allocation not given. Following the first vaccine or placebo injection, samples were taken on day 63. Repertoires were generated with immunoSEQ multiplex PCR, while TCRdb's copy carries only in-frame clones and drops some. The sample carries approximately 340,000 clones, 80% to 90% recorded once. Sequencing was performed on peripheral blood, taken in a trial of Ad26.COV2.S vaccine versus placebo. The source is a person between 18 and 65 years old who received the Ad26.COV2.S COVID-19 vaccine or a placebo.

This clone was counted a few times. The genes are TRBV5-5 and TRBJ2-5; no definite D call. Germline V gene data show CDR1 as SGHKS and CDR2 as YYEKEE (reference sequence). V gave up 1 base and J gave up 1 base, with 14 bases separating them. The CDR3 contains 16 residues. The CDR3 coding sequence is TGTGCCAGCAGCTTGTCGCGAGTTTACCCCCAAGAGACCCAGTACTTC. Amino acid sequence: CASSLSRVYPQETQYF.

The rearrangement links TRBV5-1 to TRBJ2-1; D unclear. The CDR3 totals 17 residues. The V end was cut by 1 base, the J end by 0 bases, with 14 bases between. The germline V gene encodes CDR1 SGHRS and CDR2 YFSETQ. This CDR3 is CASSLSMSVYSYNEQFF. DNA of the CDR3: TGCGCCAGCAGCTTGTCGATGAGCGTTTACTCCTACAATGAGCAGTTCTTC. Looking up the rest from reference TRBV5-1 and TRBJ2-1 gives the full variable domain: KAGVTQTPRYLIKTRGQQVTLSCSPISGHRSVSWYQQTPGQGLQFLFEYFSETQRNKGNFPGRFSGRQFSNSRSEMNVSTLELGDSALYLCASSLSMSVYSYNEQFFGPGTRLTVL.

V is TRBV28 and J is TRBJ2-3, with 9 bases aligning to TRBD1. This CDR3 is 14 amino acids long. Germline-derived CDR1 and CDR2 are MDHEN and SYDVKM. The V and J ends lost 4 bases and 5 bases, in that order; junction bases with no gene match: 4. DNA for the CDR3: TGTGCCAGCAGTTCACAGGGGGCGGAAGATACGCAGTATTTT. The encoded protein is CASSSQGAEDTQYF.

The rearrangement uses TRBV7-9 and TRBJ2-7; 8 bases match TRBD1. CDR3 length equals 13 residues. Germline assignment: CDR1 SEHNR and CDR2 FQNEAQ (reference sequence). V shed 6 bases and J 7 bases; nucleotides not matched to a gene: 8. The CDR3 sequence is CASSFQGAGEQYF. The DNA for the CDR3 is TGTGCCAGCAGTTTCCAGGGGGCGGGGGAGCAGTACTTC.

Concerning this clone: Other DNA sequences in the sample encode the same CDR3. The rearrangement uses TRBV27 and TRBJ2-7; D is tentatively TRBD1 or TRBD2 (5 bases each). This CDR3 is 13 amino acids long. Deletions cut 3 bases from V and 2 bases from J, with 8 bases between. CDR1 and CDR2 (germline): MNHEY, SMNVEV (reference sequence). Here the CDR3 DNA reads TGTGCCAGCAGTTTGAGGGGCCCCTACGAGCAGTACTTC. Protein product: CASSLRGPYEQYF.

CDR3 sequence (DNA): TGCGCCAGCAGCTTGGAGGGACAGAAGTACGAGCAGTACTTC. Protein: CASSLEGQKYEQYF. This rearrangement joins TRBV5-1 to TRBJ2-7, with 7 bases fitting TRBD1. The CDR3 loop spans 14 amino acids. The germline CDR1 and CDR2 sequences are SGHRS and YFSETQ. Trimming removed 0 bases from V and 4 bases from J; junction bases left unmatched: 4.

This clone turned up a few times. The chain has TRBV11-2 and TRBJ2-6; 8 nucleotides agree with TRBD1. The CDR3 totals 16 residues. Germline lookup yields CDR1 SGHAT and CDR2 FQNNGV. Trimming removed 7 bases from V and 4 bases from J; junction bases left unmatched: 9. The CDR3 DNA reads TGTGCCAGCACCGCGACAGGGGTAAAGGGGGCCAACGTCCTGACTTTC. Translation: CASTATGVKGANVLTF.

This clone was seen at least ten times. The rearrangement links TRBV5-6 to TRBJ1-3, with D unclear. Per germline, CDR1 SGHDT and CDR2 YYEEEE. V was cut by 0 bases and J by 4 bases, with 5 bases left in between. There are 13 residues in the CDR3. CDR3 DNA sequence: TGTGCCAGCAGCTTGGAGCCAGGAAACACCATATATTTT. This translates into CASSLEPGNTIYF.

This clone showed up just a few times. This chain's CDR3 is CAISQGIGPYGYTF. The CDR3 bases are TGTGCCATCAGTCAGGGGATCGGCCCATATGGCTACACCTTC. The chain couples TRBV10-3 to TRBJ1-2; D is perhaps TRBD1 (6 bases). CDR1 and CDR2 from the germline V gene are ENHRY and SYGVKD. Trimming took 5 bases from V and 5 from J, leaving 15 bases between them. This CDR3 has 14 amino acids.

This chain connects TRBV14 to TRBJ1-3; D is unresolved. CDR1 is SGHDN and CDR2 is FVKESK in the germline V gene. Trimming stripped 1 base from V and 0 bases from J, with 16 bases between. The CDR3 extends over 18 amino acids. The CDR3 here is CASSQVVGVSSSGNTIYF. The CDR3 bases are TGTGCCAGCAGCCAAGTTGTGGGTGTCAGTAGCTCTGGAAACACCATATATTTT. Supplemented by reference TRBV14 and TRBJ1-3, the full variable domain reads EAGVTQFPSHSVIEKGQTVTLRCDPISGHDNLYWYRRVMGKEIKFLLHFVKESKQDESGMPNNRFLAERTGGTYSTLKVQPAELEDSGVYFCASSQVVGVSSSGNTIYFGEGSWLTVV.

The rearrangement uses TRBV5-5 and TRBJ1-5; the D gene is possibly TRBD1 (5 bases). Trimming cost V 4 bases and J 2 bases, with 13 bases left between them. This CDR3 spans 15 amino acids. Germline assignment: CDR1 SGHKS and CDR2 YYEKEE (reference sequence). For the CDR3, the DNA is TGTGCCAGCAGCCCCGGCGGGGCCGGCAATCAGCCCCAGCATTTT. The encoded protein is CASSPGGAGNQPQHF.

In this sample, this clone turned up once. In the same sample, other DNA sequences code for this CDR3. This chain joins TRBV11-2 and TRBJ2-1; D remains ambiguous. The CDR3 totals 15 residues. CDR1 is SGHAT, CDR2 FQNNGV, per germline. The V gene lost 3 bases and the J gene lost 0 bases, with 9 bases spanning the gap. CDR3 sequence: CASSLGGSSYNEQFF. Here the CDR3 DNA reads TGTGCCAGCAGCTTGGGTGGGTCCTCCTACAATGAGCAGTTCTTC.

The V and J genes are TRBV28 and TRBJ1-5; D is perhaps TRBD1 (6 bases). V was clipped by 0 bases and J by 5 bases, with 14 bases between them. Per the germline V gene, CDR1 is MDHEN and CDR2 is SYDVKM. The CDR3 consists of 16 residues. CDR3 in amino acids: CASSLWGQGRDQPQHF. CDR3 in DNA: TGTGCCAGCAGTTTATGGGGCCAGGGGAGGGATCAGCCCCAGCATTTT.

This chain links TRBV5-1 with TRBJ2-7; D is unclear. Trimming stripped 5 bases from V and 7 bases from J, with 13 bases between. The CDR3 loop spans 12 amino acids. Germline values: CDR1 SGHRS, CDR2 YFSETQ. The CDR3 DNA sequence: TGCGCCAGCAGGGAGAGCCCACTGGAGCAGTACTTC. It codes for CASRESPLEQYF.

This clone was observed a single time. This rearrangement joins TRBV6-6 to TRBJ1-3; D is undetermined. The germline V gene has CDR1 MNHNY and CDR2 SVGAGI (reference sequence). Trimming removed 0 bases at V and 0 bases at J, with 6 bases between. The CDR3 contains 15 residues. In nucleotides, the CDR3 is TGTGCCAGCAGTTACTCAATGACCTCTGGAAACACCATATATTTT. It yields the protein CASSYSMTSGNTIYF.

This chain uses TRBV18 with TRBJ2-7; D unresolved. Per the germline V gene, CDR1 is KGHSH and CDR2 is LQKENI. V was pared by 2 bases and J by 6 bases, with 5 bases between. CDR3 length: 11 amino acids. CDR3 sequence (DNA): TGTGCCAGCTCACCATCAGGCGAGCAGTACTTC. Amino acid sequence: CASSPSGEQYF.